This TCR beta chain was identified during a study of blood T cell repertoires in COVID-19. Study-level background: Samples representing acute and convalescent COVID-19 were sourced from the United States, Italy and Spain.

The CDR3 sequence is 15 residues long. Germline-derived CDR1 and CDR2 are SGHRS and YFSETQ. The ends were cut back, 4 bases at V and 4 bases at J, with 16 bases in the middle. The table came from immunoSEQ multiplex PCR; TCRdb's copy has only in-frame clones and leaves some out. The sample gives 150,000 to 200,000 clones, 80% to 90% of which show up once; about a tenth is in the top ten. The clonotype was recovered from a human donor in a cohort sampled during active COVID-19. The chain couples TRBV5-1 to TRBJ2-3, with D maybe TRBD1 (6 bases). The source material was peripheral blood. CDR3 amino acids: CASSPSLGAPDTQYF. DNA for the CDR3: TGCGCCAGCAGCCCCTCTCTGGGGGCGCCAGATACGCAGTATTTT.